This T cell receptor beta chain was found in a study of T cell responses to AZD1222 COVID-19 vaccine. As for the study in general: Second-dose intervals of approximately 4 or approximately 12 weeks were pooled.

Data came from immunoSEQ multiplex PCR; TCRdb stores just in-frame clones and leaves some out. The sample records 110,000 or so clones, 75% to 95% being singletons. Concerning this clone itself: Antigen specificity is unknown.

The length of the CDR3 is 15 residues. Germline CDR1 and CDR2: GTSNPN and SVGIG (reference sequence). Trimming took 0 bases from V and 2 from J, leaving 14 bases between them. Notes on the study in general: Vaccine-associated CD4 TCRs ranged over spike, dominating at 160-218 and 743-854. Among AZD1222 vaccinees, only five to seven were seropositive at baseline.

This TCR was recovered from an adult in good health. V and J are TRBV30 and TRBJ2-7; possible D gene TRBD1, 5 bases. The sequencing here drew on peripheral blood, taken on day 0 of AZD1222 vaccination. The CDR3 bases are TGTGCCTGGAGTGTACGGACAACGTCTCCCTACGAGCAGTACTTC. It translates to CAWSVRTTSPYEQYF.